The 24 T cell receptor beta chains listed next were all sequenced from one sample in a study of blood T cells in healthy people across ages. Primers used in a second PCR of about 6 to 11 cycles were a sample-barcoded 5' primer and a J-beta primer mix. MiXCR, applied by TCRdb to the 5' RACE reads, yields one record per CDR3 protein. Of approximately 820,000 distinct CDR3 sequences detected, around 43% appear once; the ten largest clones hold roughly 18%. Material for sequencing was blood. These receptors were taken from a man aged 60 to 69 in good health.

This clonotype was seen a few times. The CDR3 spells CSASKGQFRGSEAFF. The CDR3 bases are TGCAGTGCTAGCAAAGGGCAGTTTAGAGGGTCTGAAGCTTTCTTT. The chain couples TRBV20-1 to TRBJ1-1; D not certain. Germline CDR1 and CDR2: DFQATT and SNEGSKA (reference sequence). CDR3 length equals 15 residues. Trimming removed 3 bases at V and 6 bases at J, with 20 bases between.

The V call is TRBV7-6, the J call TRBJ2-5; tentatively, D is TRBD1 or TRBD2 (5 bases each). Germline CDR1 and CDR2: SGHVS and FNYEAQ. The CDR3 sequence is 17 residues long. V lost 5 bases and J 4 bases, leaving 23 bases between the germline ends. The CDR3 DNA sequence: TGTGCCAGCAGCAAGCAACACAGGATAGGTGGGAGAGAGACCCAGTACTTC. Amino acid sequence: CASSKQHRIGGRETQYF. The full variable domain, rest sourced from reference TRBV7-6 and TRBJ2-5, is GAGVSQSPRYKVTKRGQDVALRCDPISGHVSLYWYRQALGQGPEFLTYFNYEAQQDKSGLPNDRFSAERPEGSISTLTIQRTEQRDSAMYRCASSKQHRIGGRETQYFGPGTRLLVL.

Only a few counts were recorded for this clonotype. The chain recombines TRBV7-2 with TRBJ2-1; D is uncertain. This CDR3 spans 16 amino acids. Germline lookup yields CDR1 SGHTA and CDR2 FQGNSA. V lost 0 bases and J lost 3, with 12 bases in between. This CDR3 reads CASSLARVSLYNEQFF. CDR3 DNA sequence: TGTGCCAGCAGCTTAGCGCGTGTCTCCCTCTACAATGAGCAGTTCTTC.

This clonotype was found many times. The rearrangement joins TRBV3-1 to TRBJ1-2; D possibly corresponds to TRBD1 (6 bases). This CDR3 is 16 amino acids long. With 3 bases removed from V and 2 bases from J, the gap between germline ends came to 16 bases. The germline V gene encodes CDR1 LGHDT and CDR2 YNNKEL (reference sequence). The CDR3 sequence: CASSHALLGANYGYTF. In DNA form, the CDR3 reads TGTGCCAGCAGCCACGCCCTACTGGGGGCGAACTATGGCTACACCTTC. Combining the CDR3 with reference TRBV3-1 and TRBJ1-2 gives the whole variable domain DTAVSQTPKYLVTQMGNDKSIKCEQNLGHDTMYWYKQDSKKFLKIMFSYNNKELIINETVPNRFSPKSPDKAHLNLHINSLELGDSAVYFCASSHALLGANYGYTFGSGTRLTVV.

The rearrangement joins TRBV28 to TRBJ2-3, with D uncertain. Per the germline V gene, CDR1 is MDHEN and CDR2 is SYDVKM. Trimming stripped 2 bases from V and 2 bases from J, with 17 bases between. CDR3 length: 17 amino acids. The DNA of the CDR3 is TGTGCCAGCAGTTTAAGGCAGGCTCTGGGAAACACAGATACGCAGTATTTT. Translating gives CASSLRQALGNTDTQYF.

This clonotype was recorded a few times. The chain links TRBV20-1 to TRBJ2-7; D is perhaps TRBD1 or TRBD2 (5 bases each). This CDR3 contains 15 residues. The germline V and J ends were trimmed by 3 bases and 0 bases, with 15 bases remaining between them. CDR1 and CDR2 from the germline V gene are DFQATT and SNEGSKA (reference sequence). The CDR3 region has the DNA TGCAGTGCTAGCCACCAGGGAGCCCGCTCCTACGAGCAGTACTTC. It yields the protein CSASHQGARSYEQYF.

The rearrangement uses TRBV20-1 and TRBJ2-5, with 8 bases aligning to TRBD2. The CDR3 runs 14 residues. Germline values: CDR1 DFQATT, CDR2 SNEGSKA (reference sequence). The V and J ends lost 2 bases and 11 bases, in that order; junction bases with no gene match: 13. The CDR3 DNA is TGCAGTGCTAGACCATCCGGGACTAGTTCTAAGCAGTACTTC. This translates into CSARPSGTSSKQYF.

This clonotype was seen only a few times. The rearrangement uses TRBV20-1 and TRBJ2-7; tentatively, D is TRBD1 (7 bases). Germline V lookup: CDR1 DFQATT, CDR2 SNEGSKA (reference sequence). The V end lost 0 bases, the J end lost 2 bases, and 14 bases lay between the germline ends. The CDR3 contains 15 residues. This CDR3 reads CSARDVQGGAYEQYF. CDR3 sequence (DNA): TGCAGTGCTAGAGATGTCCAGGGGGGAGCCTACGAGCAGTACTTC.

This clonotype was found a few times. It is unclear where the CDR3 begins or ends on the DNA, so no DNA is shown, and the CDR3 is as TCRdb lists it. This chain connects TRBV6-7 to TRBJ2-7; the table's D call TRBD2 went unverified against the DNA. TRBV6-7 is an open reading frame whose function is uncertain. The CDR3 sequence runs 15 residues, both termini included. This CDR3 reads CAGSYSCGPLYEQYF.

V is TRBV28 and J is TRBJ2-3; 15 bases line up with TRBD2. The germline gives CDR1 MDHEN, CDR2 SYDVKM. Germline trimming cut 6 bases from V and 3 bases from J; bases unmatched to any gene: 7. This CDR3 region has 17 residues. Here the CDR3 reads CASRGTSGRRGTDTQYF. The CDR3 DNA follows: TGTGCCAGCAGGGGGACTAGCGGGAGGAGGGGTACAGATACGCAGTATTTT.

This chain links TRBV6-2 or TRBV6-3 with TRBJ2-3; the match to TRBD2 covers 11 bases. J lost 0 bases, V lost 6 bases, and 11 bases had no gene match. This CDR3 has 18 amino acids. Germline values: CDR1 MNHEY, CDR2 SVGEGT. This chain's CDR3 is CASSNPASGGSSTDTQYF. Here the CDR3 DNA reads TGTGCCAGCAGCAACCCGGCTAGCGGGGGGTCTAGCACAGATACGCAGTATTTT.

The V call is TRBV11-2, the J call TRBJ2-7; TRBD1 aligns across 7 bases. V shed 1 base, J shed 1 base, and the junction held 4 bases outside the gene matches. CDR3 length equals 15 residues. Germline CDR1 reads SGHAT; CDR2 reads FQNNGV. The CDR3 region has the DNA TGTGCCAGCAGCTTAGCAGGGGGACAGTCCTACGAGCAGTACTTC. Amino acid sequence: CASSLAGGQSYEQYF.

This clonotype was observed once. This sequence joins TRBV7-2 and TRBJ2-5; the D is unclear. Trimming pared 4 bases from V and 6 bases from J, leaving 15 bases between. The germline CDR1 and CDR2 sequences are SGHTA and FQGNSA. This CDR3 comprises 14 residues. The CDR3 bases are TGTGCCAGCAGCTCGACCGTGGCCCATAAGACCCAGTACTTC. This codes for CASSSTVAHKTQYF.

This chain connects TRBV28 to TRBJ1-6; D is perhaps TRBD1 (5 bases). CDR1 and CDR2 from the germline V gene are MDHEN and SYDVKM. The CDR3 spans 15 residues. The CDR3 here is CACQGGNSYNSPLHF. In nucleotides, the CDR3 is TGTGCTTGCCAGGGCGGGAACTCCTATAATTCACCCCTCCACTTT.

Only a few counts were recorded for this clonotype. The V and J genes are TRBV6-2 or TRBV6-3 and TRBJ2-3; no firm D call. The length of the CDR3 is 15 residues. Between the trimmed V and J ends, which lost 6 bases and 2 bases, there was a span of 15 bases. Germline CDR1 MNHEY, CDR2 SVGEGT. Here the CDR3 DNA reads TGTGCCAGCAGATCCGAACGCGCCCCCACAGATACGCAGTATTTT. The encoded protein is CASRSERAPTDTQYF.

The chain couples TRBV3-1 to TRBJ2-7; 8 bases align to TRBD2. V shed 5 bases, J shed 0 bases, and the junction held 6 bases outside the gene matches. Germline V CDR1 and CDR2: LGHDT, YNNKEL (reference sequence). The CDR3 is made up of 15 amino acids. The CDR3 bases are TGTGCCAGCAGCGCGAGCGGGAGAAGCTCCTACGAGCAGTACTTC. Its translation is CASSASGRSSYEQYF.

This clonotype occurred a few times. The rearrangement links TRBV11-2 to TRBJ1-6, with 9 bases identical to TRBD1. This CDR3 spans 16 amino acids. Germline V gene lookup returns CDR1 SGHAT and CDR2 FQNNGV. V shed 3 bases, J shed 10 bases, and the junction held 10 bases outside the gene matches. This chain's CDR3 is CASSLGGQGVRSPLHF. CDR3 nucleotides: TGTGCCAGCAGCTTGGGGGGACAGGGCGTTCGGTCACCCCTCCACTTT. Based on the CDR3 plus reference TRBV11-2 and TRBJ1-6, the full variable domain is EAGVAQSPRYKIIEKRQSVAFWCNPISGHATLYWYQQILGQGPKLLIQFQNNGVVDDSQLPKDRFSAERLKGVDSTLKIQPAKLEDSAVYLCASSLGGQGVRSPLHFGNGTRLTVT.

Ten or more counts support this clonotype. The rearrangement uses TRBV7-2 and TRBJ2-6; possibly TRBD1 for D (5 bases). Germline CDR1 reads SGHTA; CDR2 reads FQGNSA. V was clipped by 1 base and J by 2 bases, with 6 bases between them. The CDR3 length is 15 residues. The CDR3, as DNA: TGTGCCAGCAGCTTAGGGGGCGCTGGGGCCAACGTCCTGACTTTC. Translated, it gives CASSLGGAGANVLTF.

The rearrangement uses TRBV11-3 and TRBJ2-1, with TRBD2 matching 7 bases. The CDR3 spans 16 residues. CDR1 and CDR2 (germline): SGHNT, YENEEA. The J segment lost 0 bases and the V segment lost 5 bases, leaving 7 bases of the junction unmatched. The CDR3 nucleotides read TGTGCCAGCAGCCGGCGGGGGAGACACTCCTACAATGAGCAGTTCTTC. It encodes CASSRRGRHSYNEQFF.

The chain couples TRBV4-3 to TRBJ2-6, with TRBD1 identical over 8 bases. Germline V CDR1 and CDR2: LGHNA, YSLEER. This CDR3 contains 17 residues. The junction had 4 bases not matched to a gene; V was cut back by 1 base and J by 2 bases. CDR3 in DNA: TGCGCCAGCAGCCAAGCCCCGACAGGGGCTGGGGCCAACGTCCTGACTTTC. This gives the protein CASSQAPTGAGANVLTF.

The gene calls are TRBV27 and TRBJ2-1, with 12 bases identical to TRBD2. The CDR3 length is 15 residues. Germline V lookup: CDR1 MNHEY, CDR2 SMNVEV (reference sequence). V lost 5 bases, J lost 5 bases, and 4 bases stayed unmatched. The CDR3 spells CASSQGLAGNNEQFF. CDR3 in DNA: TGTGCCAGCAGTCAGGGACTAGCGGGCAACAATGAGCAGTTCTTC.

In its sample, this clonotype was seen once. V usage is TRBV28 and J usage is TRBJ2-5; D tentatively reads TRBD1 or TRBD2 (5 bases each). The end of the DNA aligns better with TRBJ2-7, so the J call may be wrong. This CDR3 has 16 amino acids. CDR1 MDHEN and CDR2 SYDVKM come from the germline V gene. The chain's CDR3 is CASSSPGAGTDDEQYF. DNA for the CDR3: TGTGCCAGCAGTTCCCCCGGGGCAGGAACAGACGACGAGCAGTACTTC.

The chain is built from TRBV6-5 and TRBJ1-2; 7 nucleotides align to TRBD1. V lost 8 bases, J lost 5 bases, and 14 bases stayed unmatched. The CDR3 is 15 amino acids. From germline, CDR1 is MNHEY and CDR2 SVGAGI. As DNA, the CDR3 is TGTGCCAGCTCCCGACAGGGAGTGAGCCCTTATGGCTACACCTTC. Protein sequence: CASSRQGVSPYGYTF.

The chain joins TRBV13 to TRBJ2-4, with TRBD1 as a possible D gene (5 bases). The V and J ends lost 4 bases and 0 bases respectively, with 13 bases between them. CDR1 PRHDT and CDR2 FYEKMQ come from the germline V gene (reference sequence). The CDR3 runs 16 residues. The CDR3: CASSSGLTGAKNIQYF. For the CDR3, the DNA is TGTGCCAGCAGCTCCGGTTTAACAGGAGCCAAAAACATTCAGTACTTC. Variable domain in full (rest from reference TRBV13 and TRBJ2-4): AAGVIQSPRHLIKEKRETATLKCYPIPRHDTVYWYQQGPGQDPQFLISFYEKMQSDKGSIPDRFSAQQFSDYHSELNMSSLELGDSALYFCASSSGLTGAKNIQYFGAGTRLSVL.